In its sample, the clone carrying this TCR beta chain was seen a few times. V lost 9 bases and J lost 8; bases outside the gene matches: 8. Germline V lookup: CDR1 WNHNN, CDR2 SYGVQD (reference sequence). This CDR3 contains 13 residues. Only in-frame clones appear in the TCRdb table, and some are missing; sequencing was by immunoSEQ multiplex PCR. This sample has roughly 200,000 clones, with about 89% found just once. This sample is part of a study of blood T cell repertoires in COVID-19. The rearrangement uses TRBV10-1 and TRBJ1-2; TRBD1 aligns across 11 bases. The sequencing sample was made of peripheral blood. The clonotype was recovered from a man aged 35 to 55 with acute or convalescent COVID-19. The CDR3 DNA reads TGCGCCAGTCGGACAGGGGGCTCTGGAGGCTACACCTTC. Its translation is CASRTGGSGGYTF.